A single sample gave rise to the 21 T cell receptor beta chains below, sequenced in a study of blood T cell repertoires in COVID-19 (dated by TCRdb to about 2020). Library method: the immunoSEQ multiplex PCR assay. TCRdb's version of the immuneACCESS table is confined to in-frame rearrangements and falls short of the full clone set. An unresolved V gene accounts for under half of the shortfall where checked; the remainder is of unknown origin. In all, the sample holds fewer than 200,000 clones, and 83% of those were seen once. The top ten clones comprise approximately 2% of the sample. The specimen sequenced was peripheral blood. Receptors originate from a woman aged 80 or over with acute or convalescent COVID-19.

The V and J genes are TRBV6-6 and TRBJ1-4; D is unclear. With 4 bases removed from V and 5 bases from J, the gap between germline ends came to 8 bases. This CDR3 spans 13 amino acids. Germline CDR1 and CDR2: MNHNY and SVGAGI (reference sequence). CDR3 loop: CASSSPLNEKLFF. The CDR3 DNA follows: TGTGCCAGCAGTTCCCCATTGAATGAAAAACTGTTTTTT.

This CDR3 reads CASHYGGGNEKLFF. CDR3 sequence (DNA): TGTGCCAGCCATTACGGGGGGGGTAATGAAAAACTGTTTTTT. The chain has TRBV6-6 and TRBJ1-4, with D possibly TRBD1 on 5 matching bases. The CDR3 consists of 14 residues. The germline V gene encodes CDR1 MNHNY and CDR2 SVGAGI (reference sequence). Trimming took off 8 bases at V and 4 bases at J, with 14 bases between the two ends.

This sequence joins TRBV9 and TRBJ2-3; tentatively, D is TRBD2 (5 bases). Germline V lookup: CDR1 SGDLS, CDR2 YYNGEE. Trimming removed 0 bases from V and 0 bases from J, with 8 bases in between. CDR3 size: 15 residues. The CDR3: CASSVVAWSTDTQYF. The CDR3 nucleotides are TGTGCCAGCAGCGTAGTAGCGTGGAGCACAGATACGCAGTATTTT.

This clone has just a few counts. The chain couples TRBV7-2 to TRBJ1-1, with D perhaps TRBD1 (6 bases). Germline assignment: CDR1 SGHTA and CDR2 FQGNSA. CDR3 length: 14 residues. V was pared by 5 bases and J by 0 bases, with 10 bases between. CDR3 DNA sequence: TGTGCCAGCAGCACCGACAGGTTGAACACTGAAGCTTTCTTT. Translated, it gives CASSTDRLNTEAFF. Complete variable domain (other parts from reference TRBV7-2 and TRBJ1-1): GAGVSQSPSNKVTEKGKDVELRCDPISGHTALYWYRQSLGQGLEFLIYFQGNSAPDKSGLPSDRFSAERTGGSVSTLTIQRTQQEDSAVYLCASSTDRLNTEAFFGQGTRLTVV.

This chain joins TRBV5-6 and TRBJ1-1; D not resolved. V was trimmed by 0 bases and J by 1 base, leaving 10 bases between them. CDR1 is SGHDT and CDR2 is YYEEEE in the germline V gene. The CDR3 has 15 amino acids. Written as DNA, the CDR3 is TGTGCCAGCAGCTTGGGGGCCGGGAAGAACACTGAAGCTTTCTTT. Its protein product is CASSLGAGKNTEAFF. Combining the CDR3 with reference TRBV5-6 and TRBJ1-1 gives the whole variable domain DAGVTQSPTHLIKTRGQQVTLRCSPKSGHDTVSWYQQALGQGPQFIFQYYEEEERQRGNFPDRFSGHQFPNYSSELNVNALLLGDSALYLCASSLGAGKNTEAFFGQGTRLTVV.

The rearrangement links TRBV28 to TRBJ2-7, with 7 bases lining up with TRBD2. The CDR3 length is 19 residues. Looked up from germline, CDR1 is MDHEN and CDR2 is SYDVKM. The J segment lost 1 base and the V segment lost 5 bases, leaving 20 bases of the junction unmatched. CDR3 sequence (DNA): TGTGCCAGCAGTCCGATTACAGCGGGATATGGTACAGAGTCCTACGAGCAGTACTTC. Its translation: CASSPITAGYGTESYEQYF.

The DNA of the CDR3 is TGCAGCGGGGAATCAGGAGGAGGCTATGGCTACACCTTC. Translation gives CSGESGGGYGYTF. The V call is TRBV29-1, the J call TRBJ1-2; D remains ambiguous. There are 13 residues in the CDR3. Germline assignment: CDR1 SQVTM and CDR2 ANQGSEA. Trimming removed 7 bases from V and 4 bases from J, with 16 bases in between. Combining the CDR3 with reference TRBV29-1 and TRBJ1-2 gives the whole variable domain SAVISQKPSRDICQRGTSLTIQCQVDSQVTMMFWYRQQPGQSLTLIATANQGSEATYESGFVIDKFPISRPNLTFSTLTVSNMSPEDSSIYLCSGESGGGYGYTFGSGTRLTVV.

This chain connects TRBV29-1 to TRBJ1-4; D possibly corresponds to TRBD1 (6 bases). The CDR3 contains 13 residues. Germline V gives CDR1 SQVTM, CDR2 ANQGSEA. Trimming pared 4 bases from V and 5 bases from J, leaving 11 bases between. CDR3 sequence reads: CSVAAGVNEKLFF. The DNA for the CDR3 is TGCAGCGTTGCGGCAGGGGTCAATGAAAAACTGTTTTTT.

A single count supports this clone. This chain joins TRBV28 and TRBJ1-5, with 11 bases lining up with TRBD1. Germline CDR1 is MDHEN and CDR2 is SYDVKM. There are 14 residues in the CDR3. V gave up 7 bases and J gave up 6 bases; unmatched junction bases: 5. This chain's CDR3 is CASIGTGGGQPQHF. The CDR3 DNA is TGTGCCAGCATTGGGACAGGGGGAGGTCAGCCCCAGCATTTT. Full variable domain (outside the CDR3, taken from reference TRBV28 and TRBJ1-5): DVKVTQSSRYLVKRTGEKVFLECVQDMDHENMFWYRQDPGLGLRLIYFSYDVKMKEKGDIPEGYSVSREKKERFSLILESASTNQTSMYLCASIGTGGGQPQHFGDGTRLSIL.

The rearrangement uses TRBV7-9 and TRBJ1-1; no clear D gene. The CDR3 extends over 14 amino acids. The germline V gene encodes CDR1 SEHNR and CDR2 FQNEAQ (reference sequence). V was clipped by 3 bases and J by 0 bases, with 8 bases between them. The CDR3 spells CASSLSGVNTEAFF. The CDR3 nucleotides read TGTGCCAGCAGCTTGTCCGGGGTGAACACTGAAGCTTTCTTT.

The rearrangement uses TRBV5-1 and TRBJ1-6; D is perhaps TRBD1 (5 bases). The CDR3 has 14 residues. The ends were cut back, 3 bases at V and 7 bases at J, with 11 bases in the middle. Germline values: CDR1 SGHRS, CDR2 YFSETQ. For the CDR3, the DNA is TGCGCCAGCAGCTCCGACAGCACCAATTCACCCCTCCACTTT. This encodes CASSSDSTNSPLHF.

V is TRBV7-3 and J is TRBJ2-6, with a tentative D call TRBD2 (5 bases). V was clipped by 1 base and J by 0 bases, with 13 bases between them. Germline assignment: CDR1 SGHTA and CDR2 FQGTGA. The CDR3 loop spans 18 amino acids. CDR3 amino acids: CASSLSGLRPSGANVLTF. The DNA of the CDR3 is TGTGCCAGCAGCTTAAGTGGACTTCGGCCCTCTGGGGCCAACGTCCTGACTTTC.

The rearrangement uses TRBV18 and TRBJ1-1; D not certain. Germline CDR1 and CDR2: KGHSH and LQKENI. There are 15 residues in the CDR3. V lost 2 bases and J 1 base, leaving 11 bases between the germline ends. The CDR3 coding sequence is TGTGCCAGCTCACCATTCATACAGAAGAACACTGAAGCTTTCTTT. Translated: CASSPFIQKNTEAFF.

This clone was seen only once. The CDR3 loop is CAWKGVNTEAFF. DNA of the CDR3: TGTGCCTGGAAGGGGGTGAACACTGAAGCTTTCTTT. V usage is TRBV30 and J usage is TRBJ1-1, with D possibly TRBD1 on 6 matching bases. In germline, CDR1 is GTSNPN, CDR2 SVGIG (reference sequence). V lost 4 bases to trimming and J lost 0 bases, with 6 bases between them. CDR3 length equals 12 residues. Supplemented by reference TRBV30 and TRBJ1-1, the full variable domain reads SQTIHQWPATLVQPVGSPLSLECTVEGTSNPNLYWYRQAAGRGLQLLFYSVGIGQISSEVPQNLSASRPQDRQFILSSKKLLLSDSGFYLCAWKGVNTEAFFGQGTRLTVV.

The chain combines TRBV6-5 with TRBJ1-2, with D perhaps matching TRBD1 (5 bases). Per the germline V gene, CDR1 is MNHEY and CDR2 is SVGAGI. The CDR3 loop spans 13 amino acids. Trimming stripped 2 bases from V and 11 bases from J, with 15 bases between. CDR3 bases: TGTGCCAGCAGTTACAAGGCAGGGTCCCTTTACACCTTC. Translated: CASSYKAGSLYTF.

This rearrangement joins TRBV28 to TRBJ1-2; the match to TRBD1 covers 8 bases. CDR1 and CDR2 (germline): MDHEN, SYDVKM. The CDR3 contains 14 residues. Germline trimming cut 4 bases from V and 7 bases from J; bases unmatched to any gene: 8. The DNA of the CDR3 is TGTGCCAGCAGTTATCCGGGACAGGTTCTTGGCTACACCTTC. Translating gives CASSYPGQVLGYTF.

The chain has TRBV29-1 and TRBJ1-2; 7 nucleotides align to TRBD1. CDR1 and CDR2 from the germline V gene are SQVTM and ANQGSEA. The CDR3 contains 15 residues. V shed 7 bases and J 8 bases; nucleotides not matched to a gene: 19. CDR3 loop: CSADEIPGTVEGYTF. The CDR3 region has the DNA TGCAGCGCAGACGAAATCCCCGGGACAGTAGAAGGCTACACCTTC.

This clone was counted a single time. The CDR3 DNA reads TGCGCCAGCAGCCAAGTGTACCCGGGGGGGCCTTCCTACGAGCAGTACTTC. Its translation is CASSQVYPGGPSYEQYF. This chain links TRBV4-3 with TRBJ2-7; 8 nucleotides align to TRBD2. In germline, CDR1 is LGHNA, CDR2 YSLEER. The CDR3 is made up of 17 amino acids. Trimming cost V 1 base and J 1 base; bases outside gene matches: 9.

This chain connects TRBV29-1 to TRBJ2-5; 7 nucleotides agree with TRBD2. Germline CDR1 and CDR2: SQVTM and ANQGSEA. The CDR3 is 13 residues long. The ends lost 4 bases at V and 3 bases at J; junction bases unmatched: 5. The DNA for the CDR3 is TGCAGCGTTGGGGCTAGCGGTGAAGAGACCCAGTACTTC. The encoded protein is CSVGASGEETQYF.

The rearrangement links TRBV30 to TRBJ2-3, with 14 bases lining up with TRBD2. J was trimmed by 4 bases and V by 5 bases; bases with no gene match: 5. CDR1 is GTSNPN, CDR2 SVGIG, per germline (reference sequence). The CDR3 spans 15 residues. CDR3 protein: CAWDRTSGGSDTQYF. CDR3 in DNA: TGTGCCTGGGACCGGACTAGCGGGGGGTCAGATACGCAGTATTTT. Using reference TRBV30 and TRBJ2-3 for the parts outside the CDR3, the full variable domain is SQTIHQWPATLVQPVGSPLSLECTVEGTSNPNLYWYRQAAGRGLQLLFYSVGIGQISSEVPQNLSASRPQDRQFILSSKKLLLSDSGFYLCAWDRTSGGSDTQYFGPGTRLTVL.

The table lists this clone with a count of one. The rearrangement uses TRBV28 and TRBJ2-7; 8 bases align to TRBD1. The J segment lost 3 bases and the V segment lost 8 bases, leaving 12 bases of the junction unmatched. Germline V gene lookup returns CDR1 MDHEN and CDR2 SYDVKM. This CDR3 is built from 15 residues. The CDR3 DNA reads TGTGCCAGCTCCCCAACGTTGGGACAGGTCTACGAGCAGTACTTC. Protein sequence: CASSPTLGQVYEQYF.